The entry below gives a single T cell receptor beta chain sequence along with its context. Its cognate antigen is unknown. The PCR used 60 Vbeta and 13 Jbeta primers. Data came from immunoSEQ multiplex PCR; TCRdb stores just in-frame clones and leaves some out. This sample carries approximately 60,000 clones, roughly 83% of them seen once, and the ten largest clones take around 4.7%. This sample is drawn from a study of cytomegalovirus exposure and HLA in healthy donors. Study-wide results and limits: Immune exposure information available was restricted to CMV serostatus. Accurate prediction of HLA-A and HLA-B alleles (for most subjects) was reportedly achieved from TCR beta sequences. Exclusion applied to some V segments, including TRBV6-2 and TRBV6-3, as they were indistinguishable.

These donors counted as nominally healthy when sampled, but unrecorded immune exposures were likely. The germline gives CDR1 SNHLY, CDR2 FYNNEI. The V end lost 6 bases, the J end lost 4 bases, and 18 bases lay between the germline ends. The CDR3 is made up of 15 amino acids. This chain joins TRBV2 and TRBJ2-5; TRBD2 might be the D (7 bases). The sequencing sample was made of PBMCs. The TCR originated in a man aged 30 to 45 in good health and CMV-seronegative. The CDR3 coding sequence is TGTGCCAGCAGATTGAGTGGGGGGGCCGGAGAGACCCAGTACTTC. Encoded protein: CASRLSGGAGETQYF. Full variable domain (outside the CDR3, taken from reference TRBV2 and TRBJ2-5): EPEVTQTPSHQVTQMGQEVILRCVPISNHLYFYWYRQILGQKVEFLVSFYNNEISEKSEIFDDQFSVERPDGSNFTLKIRSTKLEDSAMYFCASRLSGGAGETQYFGPGTRLLVL.